This TCR beta chain was recorded in a study of patients and donors after allogeneic stem cell transplantation. TCRdb analysed the RT-PCR reads with MiXCR anew, one entry per CDR3 protein. The sample yields 400,000 to 500,000 distinct CDR3 sequences, roughly 17% seen once. This clonotype was counted only a few times. The CDR3 has 13 residues. The germline V and J ends were trimmed by 2 bases and 4 bases, with 9 bases remaining between them. Germline values: CDR1 SGHKS, CDR2 YYEKEE (reference sequence). The V call is TRBV5-5, the J call TRBJ2-5; D unclear. The clonotype comes from a human donor who was either an allogeneic HSCT recipient or a stem cell or donor lymphocyte infusion donor (not recorded which). It is not recorded whose cells these are; they may come from a transplant donor. Sequences were obtained from blood, either unsorted or a sorted T cell fraction (not recorded which). The CDR3 bases are TGTGCCAGCAGCTTCTTCCCTGGAGAGACCCAGTACTTC. Its protein is CASSFFPGETQYF.